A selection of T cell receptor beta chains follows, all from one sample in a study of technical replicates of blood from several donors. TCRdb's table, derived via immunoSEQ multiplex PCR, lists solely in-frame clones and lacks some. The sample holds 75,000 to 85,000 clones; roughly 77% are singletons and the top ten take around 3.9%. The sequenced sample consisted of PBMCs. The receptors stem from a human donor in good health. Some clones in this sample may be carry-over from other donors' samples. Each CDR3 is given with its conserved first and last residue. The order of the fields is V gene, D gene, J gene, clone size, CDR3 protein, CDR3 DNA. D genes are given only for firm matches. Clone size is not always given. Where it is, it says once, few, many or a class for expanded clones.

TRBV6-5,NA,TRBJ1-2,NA,CASSSGDGYTF,TGTGCCAGCAGTTCAGGGGATGGCTACACCTTC
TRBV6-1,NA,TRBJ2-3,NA,CASRGSRGNTDTQYF,TGTGCCTCCCGGGGGAGCCGGGGTAACACAGATACGCAGTATTTT
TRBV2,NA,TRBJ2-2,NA,CASSQDGIPTGELFF,TGTGCCAGCAGCCAAGACGGGATACCCACCGGGGAGCTGTTTTTT
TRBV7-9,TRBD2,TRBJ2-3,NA,CASSTWTSGGPTSNTQYF,TGTGCCAGCAGCACCTGGACTAGCGGGGGGCCAACCTCTAATACGCAGTATTTT
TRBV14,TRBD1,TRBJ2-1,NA,CASSQRQGALYNEQFF,TGTGCCAGCAGCCAAAGACAGGGGGCGTTATACAATGAGCAGTTCTTC
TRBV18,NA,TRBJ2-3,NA,CASSPMTDTDTQYF,TGTGCCAGCTCACCGATGACAGACACAGATACGCAGTATTTT
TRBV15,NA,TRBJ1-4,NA,CATSRDRAGANEKLFF,TGTGCCACCAGCAGAGATCGTGCGGGGGCTAATGAAAAACTGTTTTTT
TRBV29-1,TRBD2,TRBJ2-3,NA,CSVGTSGGTDTQYF,TGCAGCGTTGGGACTAGCGGGGGCACAGATACGCAGTATTTT
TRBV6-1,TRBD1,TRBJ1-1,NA,CASSGQGNTEAFF,TGTGCCAGCAGCGGACAGGGGAACACTGAAGCTTTCTTT
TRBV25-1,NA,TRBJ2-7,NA,CASSGDIKNYEQYF,TGTGCCAGCAGTGGAGACATAAAAAACTACGAGCAGTACTTC
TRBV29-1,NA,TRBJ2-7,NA,CSGGQRGSYEQYF,TGCAGCGGTGGACAGCGTGGGTCCTACGAGCAGTACTTC
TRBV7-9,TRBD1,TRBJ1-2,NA,CASSLGQGAYGYTF,TGTGCCAGCAGCTTAGGCCAGGGGGCGTATGGCTACACCTTC
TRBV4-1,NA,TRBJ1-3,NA,CASSQTTAPFIYF,TGCGCCAGCAGCCAAACAACAGCCCCGTTTATATATTTT
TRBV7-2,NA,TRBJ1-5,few,CASSLGREENNQPQHF,TGTGCCAGCAGCTTAGGTCGGGAGGAGAACAATCAGCCCCAGCATTTT
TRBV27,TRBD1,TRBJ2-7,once,CASSPGQSSYEQYF,TGTGCCAGCAGTCCGGGACAGAGCTCCTACGAGCAGTACTTC
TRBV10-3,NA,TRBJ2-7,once,CAISESPFGSYEQYF,TGTGCCATCAGTGAGTCGCCCTTCGGGTCCTACGAGCAGTACTTC